This T cell receptor beta chain originates from a study of response to subunit inactivated influenza vaccine. The V end was cut by 3 bases, the J end by 4 bases, with 9 bases between. CDR3 size: 13 residues. Looked up from germline, CDR1 is SGHTA and CDR2 is FQGNSA. TCRdb re-analysed the RT-PCR reads in MiXCR, keeping a single row per CDR3 protein. Of about 540,000 distinct CDR3 sequences in the sample, 20% to 25% were seen once. Separately, the same data were catalogued under a study of T cells expressing NK-cell markers. That work states: Synthesis of TCR beta cDNA relied on 5'RACE template switching carrying UMIs. There were seven HCMV-seropositive donors and one seronegative donor among the eight sequenced. Of the CD8+ T cells in 5 to 7 donors, roughly 1.0-7.5% belonged to dominant NKG2C+ clonotypes. There were several donors in whom these clonotypes also led the CD3+CD56-NKG2C+ fraction.

This TCR derives from a man aged 50 or older who received an inactivated influenza vaccine. This chain uses TRBV7-2 with TRBJ2-5; no clear D. The material was CD4+ T cells sorted from PBMCs, obtained about 12 days after vaccination. The CDR3 DNA is TGTGCCAGCAGCTTGTTGGGTACAGAGACCCAGTACTTC. Amino acids: CASSLLGTETQYF.